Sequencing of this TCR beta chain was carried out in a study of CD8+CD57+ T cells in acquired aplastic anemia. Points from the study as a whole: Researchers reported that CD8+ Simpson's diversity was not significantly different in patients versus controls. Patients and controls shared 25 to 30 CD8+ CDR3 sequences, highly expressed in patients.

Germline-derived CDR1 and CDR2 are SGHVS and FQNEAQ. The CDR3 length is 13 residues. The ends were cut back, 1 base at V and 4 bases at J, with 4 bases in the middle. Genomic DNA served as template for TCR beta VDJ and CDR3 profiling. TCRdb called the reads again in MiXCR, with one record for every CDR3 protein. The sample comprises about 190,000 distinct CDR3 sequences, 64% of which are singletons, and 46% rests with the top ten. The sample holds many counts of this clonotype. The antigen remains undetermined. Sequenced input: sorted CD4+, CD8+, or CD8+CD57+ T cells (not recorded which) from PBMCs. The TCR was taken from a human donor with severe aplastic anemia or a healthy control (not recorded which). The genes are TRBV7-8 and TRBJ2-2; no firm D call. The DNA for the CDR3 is TGTGCCAGCAGCTTAGTAGCCACCGGGGAGCTGTTTTTT. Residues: CASSLVATGELFF.